Listed below are T cell receptor beta chains from one sample, sequenced in a study of shared clonotypes between healthy human individuals. The repertoire was sequenced with immunoSEQ multiplex PCR; TCRdb's copy has only in-frame clones and lacks some. The sample contains 470,000 or so clones, more than 65% of which appear only once. The specimen was PBMCs. Receptor source: a woman aged 40 to 55 in good health. Some clones in this sample may be carry-over from other donors' samples. CDR3s include the opening cysteine and the closing phenylalanine or tryptophan. A D gene is named only where the DNA matches it firmly. Clone size, where shown, is once, few, many, or a class for clones that have expanded.

cdr3_aa,cdr3_nt,clone_size,d_call,j_call,v_call
CASSVNQETQYF,TGTGCCAGCAGCGTAAACCAAGAGACCCAGTACTTC,-,-,TRBJ2-5,TRBV9
CASSGYTGQGNTEAFF,TGTGCCAGTAGTGGCTACACGGGACAGGGGAACACTGAAGCTTTCTTT,-,TRBD1,TRBJ1-1,TRBV19
CASSFDRGRLYF,TGTGCCAGCAGTTTCGACAGGGGGCGTCTGTACTTC,-,TRBD1,TRBJ2-7,TRBV27
CASSYSSGRIETQYF,TGTGCCAGCAGTTACTCGAGTGGGAGAATAGAGACCCAGTACTTC,-,-,TRBJ2-5,TRBV6-5
CASSLWLAGGPSDTQYF,TGTGCCAGCAGCTTGTGGCTAGCGGGAGGGCCTTCTGATACGCAGTATTTT,many,TRBD2,TRBJ2-3,TRBV5-4
CASSARTSGKLTGELFF,TGTGCCAGCAGCGCCAGGACTAGCGGGAAGCTCACCGGGGAGCTGTTTTTT,once,TRBD2,TRBJ2-2,TRBV7-2
CASSLGRGQETQYF,TGTGCCAGCAGCTTGGGCAGGGGCCAAGAGACCCAGTACTTC,-,-,TRBJ2-5,TRBV5-4
CASSGSRIQETQYF,TGTGCCAGCAGCGGATCGAGGATACAAGAGACCCAGTACTTC,-,-,TRBJ2-5,TRBV2
CATSRDREANTGELFF,TGTGCCACCAGCAGAGATCGTGAGGCGAACACCGGGGAGCTGTTTTTT,few,-,TRBJ2-2,TRBV15
CASSGDRVGEQYF,TGTGCCAGCAGTGGAGACAGAGTGGGCGAGCAGTACTTC,-,-,TRBJ2-7,TRBV2
CASSQREGYNEQFF,TGTGCCAGCAGCCAGCGGGAGGGATACAATGAGCAGTTCTTC,-,TRBD2,TRBJ2-1,TRBV7-8
CSALRGEETQYF,TGCAGCGCTCTCAGGGGTGAAGAGACCCAGTACTTC,-,-,TRBJ2-5,TRBV29-1
CASSQDWTDYFNYGYTF,TGCGCCAGCAGCCAAGATTGGACCGACTACTTTAACTATGGCTACACCTTC,-,-,TRBJ1-2,TRBV4-3
CASSLVQGLVFDTQYF,TGTGCCAGCAGCTTAGTGCAGGGACTCGTTTTTGATACGCAGTATTTT,-,-,TRBJ2-3,TRBV11-2
CASQGDVVGYTF,TGTGCCAGTCAGGGGGATGTGGTCGGCTACACCTTC,once,TRBD1,TRBJ1-2,TRBV9
CASTLGTGSTSGELFF,TGTGCCAGCACCCTTGGGACAGGGTCCACAAGTGGGGAGCTGTTTTTT,-,TRBD1,TRBJ2-2,TRBV9
CASSRPSGENTGELFF,TGTGCCAGCAGCCGCCCAAGCGGAGAGAACACCGGGGAGCTGTTTTTT,once,-,TRBJ2-2,TRBV7-9
CASSEQATGGYEQYF,TGTGCCAGCAGTGAACAGGCCACGGGAGGCTACGAGCAGTACTTC,-,TRBD2,TRBJ2-7,TRBV2
CASRSPQNTEAFF,TGTGCCTCCCGTAGTCCTCAAAACACTGAAGCTTTCTTT,-,-,TRBJ1-1,TRBV28
CAIKRGTDMNTEAFF,TGTGCCATCAAGCGCGGGACGGATATGAACACTGAAGCTTTCTTT,-,-,TRBJ1-1,TRBV10-3
CASSPTSGFYEQYF,TGTGCCAGCAGCCCGACTAGCGGGTTCTACGAGCAGTACTTC,-,TRBD2,TRBJ2-7,TRBV27
CASSQTAGVRETQYF,TGTGCCAGCAGCCAAACTGCAGGGGTGAGAGAGACCCAGTACTTC,-,-,TRBJ2-5,TRBV7-2
CASSTIPSRGYTF,TGTGCCAGCAGTACAATCCCGTCGCGTGGCTACACCTTC,-,-,TRBJ1-2,TRBV2
CASSLAGLGGELFF,TGTGCCAGCAGCTTAGCGGGATTGGGCGGGGAGCTGTTTTTT,-,-,TRBJ2-2,TRBV7-9
CASSLMDRAETQYF,TGTGCCAGCAGCCTTATGGACAGGGCGGAGACCCAGTACTTC,once,TRBD1,TRBJ2-5,TRBV28
CASSLGAQETQYF,TGTGCCAGCAGCTTAGGAGCTCAAGAGACCCAGTACTTC,-,-,TRBJ2-5,TRBV11-2
CASSGLAGATGANVLTF,TGCGCCAGCAGCGGACTAGCGGGAGCTACTGGGGCCAACGTCCTGACTTTC,-,TRBD2,TRBJ2-6,TRBV5-1
CASSLDSEQAGDPDTQYF,TGTGCCAGCAGCTTAGATTCCGAGCAGGCCGGGGACCCAGATACGCAGTATTTT,-,-,TRBJ2-3,TRBV11-2
CASRPTGLFPYEQYF,TGTGCCAGCAGACCGACAGGGCTTTTCCCATACGAGCAGTACTTC,many,TRBD1,TRBJ2-7,TRBV11-3
CAWSAHHSGNTIYF,TGTGCCTGGAGTGCTCATCACTCTGGAAACACCATATATTTT,once,-,TRBJ1-3,TRBV30